There are many counts of the clone carrying this T cell receptor (beta chain). Its target is unknown. This sample is part of a study of CD8 T cells in ankylosing spondylitis. Whole-study results and caveats: Reactive arthritis synovial fluid and blood were previously reported to contain some motif variants. Disease-linked clones were reportedly significantly enriched in matched ankylosing spondylitis synovial fluid.

TCRdb reanalysed the 5' RACE reads using MiXCR and keeps one entry per CDR3 protein. The table has around 160,000 distinct CDR3 sequences, around 10% seen once. Per germline, CDR1 SGHRS and CDR2 YFSETQ. Losses at the gene ends were 4 bases for V and 3 bases for J; bases not matched to a gene: 11. CDR3 size: 19 residues. The rearrangement joins TRBV5-1 to TRBJ2-6; 12 bases line up with TRBD1. Sequencing was done on a sample of blood, either unsorted or a sorted T cell fraction (not recorded which). This receptor was identified in a male donor with ankylosing spondylitis or in good health (not recorded which). CDR3 sequence: CASSPLGQGALGGANVLTF. The CDR3 nucleotides are TGCGCCAGCAGCCCCTTGGGACAGGGGGCCCTTGGTGGGGCCAACGTCCTGACTTTC.